The rows below give T cell receptor beta chains drawn from one sample of a study of blood T cell repertoires in COVID-19. Profiled with immunoSEQ multiplex PCR; TCRdb holds only in-frame clones, not every one. This sample has over 75,000 clones, with roughly 90% found just once. Sequenced material: peripheral blood. The source of these receptors is a man aged 60-69 years with acute or convalescent COVID-19. Both conserved end residues are part of each CDR3. A D gene is named only where the DNA matches it firmly. The size entry is marked missing in some rows and otherwise reads once, few, many or a size class.

>TRBJ2-7|-|TRBV6-2/TRBV6-3|-
TGTGCCAGCAGCGAGGGCCCGGAGGACGAGCAGTACTTC
CASSEGPEDEQYF
>TRBJ1-1|TRBD1|TRBV12-5|-
TGTGCTAGTCTACGGACAGGGGAAGGCACTGAAGCTTTCTTT
CASLRTGEGTEAFF
>TRBJ2-1|-|TRBV11-2|-
TGTGCCAGCAGCTTAGGAGGGATAGATGAGCAGTTCTTC
CASSLGGIDEQFF
>TRBJ1-5|-|TRBV5-6|-
TGTGCCAGCAGCTTGGCCGCGGGGAGGATGTCAATCAGAAATCAGCCCCAGCATTTT
CASSLAAGRMSIRNQPQHF
>TRBJ2-7|TRBD2|TRBV11-2|-
TGTGCCAGCAGCTTATCTGGCGGGGGAACGTACGAGCAGTACTTC
CASSLSGGGTYEQYF
>TRBJ2-7|-|TRBV4-2|-
TGTGCCAGCAGCCAAGGGGAAAAGCGGATCACCTACGAGCAGTACTTC
CASSQGEKRITYEQYF
>TRBJ1-6|TRBD1|TRBV19|-
TGTGCCAGTAGCCGGACAGGGGGCTCCTATAATTCACCCCTCCACTTT
CASSRTGGSYNSPLHF
>TRBJ2-3|-|TRBV18|-
TGTGCCAGCTCACCAAGACAGCTCGGGCCCACAGATACGCAGTATTTT
CASSPRQLGPTDTQYF
>TRBJ2-1|TRBD2|TRBV5-4|-
TGTGCCAGCAGCCCCTGGGCGGGAGAGGTGGTCTTC
CASSPWAGEVVF
>TRBJ2-3|TRBD2|TRBV25-1|few
TGTGCCAGCAGTCGGTATACTAGCGGCACAGATACGCAGTATTTT
CASSRYTSGTDTQYF
>TRBJ2-7|TRBD2|TRBV28|-
TGTGCCAGCAGTTGGACTGCGGGGGGCTACGAGCAGTACTTC
CASSWTAGGYEQYF
>TRBJ2-3|TRBD1|TRBV6-2/TRBV6-3|-
TGTGCCAGCAGTTACGGGGCGGACAGGGGAGATACGCAGTATTTT
CASSYGADRGDTQYF
>TRBJ2-1|-|TRBV10-3|-
TGTGCCATCAACTCGGGACTTAATGAGCAGTTCTTC
CAINSGLNEQFF
>TRBJ2-5|-|TRBV5-1|-
TGCGCCAGCAGCGCGACGACAGGCCGAGATGAGACCCAGTACTTC
CASSATTGRDETQYF
>TRBJ1-1|-|TRBV6-4|-
TGTGCCAGCAGTTCCGAAGCGGGGGCGAACACTGAAGCTTTCTTT
CASSSEAGANTEAFF
>TRBJ2-1|TRBD2|TRBV6-2/TRBV6-3|-
TGTGCCAGCAGTTACTCGGGACTAGCGGGAGTGGACAATGAGCAGTTCTTC
CASSYSGLAGVDNEQFF
>TRBJ2-3|-|TRBV7-3|-
TGTGCCAGCAGCCCTCAGGTGGGCACAGATACGCAGTATTTT
CASSPQVGTDTQYF
>TRBJ2-7|TRBD1|TRBV7-9|few
TGTGCCAGCAGCGAAAGACAGGGGCAGAGCGAGCAGTACTTC
CASSERQGQSEQYF
>TRBJ1-5|TRBD1|TRBV30|-
TGTGCCTTAACTCCGGGACAGGGGGGAGATCAGCCCCAGCATTTT
CALTPGQGGDQPQHF
>TRBJ2-3|-|TRBV6-2/TRBV6-3|-
TGTGCCAGCAGCCTTCGGAGGGACGGGGATACGCAGTATTTT
CASSLRRDGDTQYF
>TRBJ1-5|-|TRBV5-6|-
TGTGCCAGCAGCTTGCTGGCGGAGGAGTATAGCAATCAGCCCCAGCATTTT
CASSLLAEEYSNQPQHF
>TRBJ1-4|-|TRBV24-1|-
TGTGCCACCCCGGCAGGGCCTAATGAAAAACTGTTTTTT
CATPAGPNEKLFF
>TRBJ1-5|TRBD1|TRBV18|-
TGTGCCAGCTCATCTGGGACAGCCAATCAGCCCCAGCATTTT
CASSSGTANQPQHF
>TRBJ2-7|TRBD2|TRBV2|once
TGTGCCAGCAGTGTCGGACTAGCGGAGTACGAGCAGTACTTC
CASSVGLAEYEQYF
>TRBJ1-5|-|TRBV28|once
TGTGCCAGCAGTGATGCAGCCGGGGATGGGCAGCCCCAGCATTTT
CASSDAAGDGQPQHF
>TRBJ2-7|TRBD2|TRBV4-1|-
TGCGCCAGCAGCGGAGGCACGGGCGGGGGCTACGAGCAGTACTTC
CASSGGTGGGYEQYF
>TRBJ1-4|-|TRBV5-4|-
TGTGCCAGCAGCCGTGAAGGGGGTAATGAAAAACTGTTTTTT
CASSREGGNEKLFF
>TRBJ2-2|-|TRBV29-1|-
TGCAGCGTTGCTGTAAGGGGCACCGGGGAGCTGTTTTTT
CSVAVRGTGELFF
>TRBJ2-4|-|TRBV29-1|-
TGCAGCGTTGAACTCGGTCTAAGTCACAAAAACATTCAGTACTTC
CSVELGLSHKNIQYF